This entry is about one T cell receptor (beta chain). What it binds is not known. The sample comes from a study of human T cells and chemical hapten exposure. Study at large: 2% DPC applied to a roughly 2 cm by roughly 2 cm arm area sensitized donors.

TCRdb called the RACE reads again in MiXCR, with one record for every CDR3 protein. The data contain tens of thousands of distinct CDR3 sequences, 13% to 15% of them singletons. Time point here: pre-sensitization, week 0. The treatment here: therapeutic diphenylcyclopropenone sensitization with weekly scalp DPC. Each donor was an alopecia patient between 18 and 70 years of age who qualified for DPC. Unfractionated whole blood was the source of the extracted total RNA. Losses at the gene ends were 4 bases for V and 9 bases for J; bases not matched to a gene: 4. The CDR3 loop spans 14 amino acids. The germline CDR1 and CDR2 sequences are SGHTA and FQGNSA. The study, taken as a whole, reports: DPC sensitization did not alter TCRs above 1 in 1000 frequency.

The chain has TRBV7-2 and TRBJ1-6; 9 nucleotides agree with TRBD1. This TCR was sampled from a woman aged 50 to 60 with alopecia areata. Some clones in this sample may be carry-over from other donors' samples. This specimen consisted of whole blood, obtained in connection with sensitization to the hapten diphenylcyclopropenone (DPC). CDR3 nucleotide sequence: TGTGCCAGCAGCTCACAGGGGGCGAGTTCACCCCTCCACTTT. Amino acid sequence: CASSSQGASSPLHF. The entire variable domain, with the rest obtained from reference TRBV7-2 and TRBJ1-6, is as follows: GAGVSQSPSNKVTEKGKDVELRCDPISGHTALYWYRQSLGQGLEFLIYFQGNSAPDKSGLPSDRFSAERTGGSVSTLTIQRTQQEDSAVYLCASSSQGASSPLHFGNGTRLTVT.